Following are 20 T cell receptor beta chains from one sample sequenced in a study of PD-L1 blockade in urothelial cancer. Data came from immunoSEQ multiplex PCR; TCRdb stores just in-frame clones and leaves some out. The sample comprises about 91,000 clones, 75% to 90% of which are singletons, and around 7.7% rests with the top ten. Time point in this sample: peripheral blood 6 weeks after treatment start. Source: PBMCs, taken around atezolizumab (anti-PD-L1) treatment. All receptors come from a man between 65 and 85 years old with urothelial cancer.

The chain joins TRBV5-1 to TRBJ2-7; D is perhaps TRBD1 (8 bases). From germline, CDR1 is SGHRS and CDR2 YFSETQ. V dropped 3 bases and J dropped 0 bases, with 19 bases sitting between them. The CDR3 is made up of 17 amino acids. Here the CDR3 DNA reads TGCGCCAGCAGCTATGGACAGGGCCTAGCGGACTCCTACGAGCAGTACTTC. It translates to CASSYGQGLADSYEQYF.

This chain links TRBV11-3 with TRBJ2-1; unclear D gene. V was cut by 3 bases and J by 6 bases, with 3 bases left in between. The CDR3 has 11 amino acids. Germline CDR1 SGHNT, CDR2 YENEEA. CDR3 DNA sequence: TGTGCCAGCAGCTTCATCAATGAGCAGTTCTTC. Residues: CASSFINEQFF. Full variable domain (missing parts from reference TRBV11-3 and TRBJ2-1): EAGVVQSPRYKIIEKKQPVAFWCNPISGHNTLYWYLQNLGQGPELLIRYENEEAVDDSQLPKDRFSAERLKGVDSTLKIQPAELGDSAVYLCASSFINEQFFGPGTRLTVL.

The sample holds one count of this clone. The chain carries TRBV2 and TRBJ1-1, with unresolved D. Between the trimmed V and J ends, which lost 11 bases and 2 bases, there was a span of 15 bases. CDR1 is SNHLY, CDR2 FYNNEI, per germline. The CDR3 consists of 13 residues. This CDR3 is CASKIEVNTEAFF. Written as DNA, the CDR3 is TGTGCCTCAAAGATAGAAGTTAACACTGAAGCTTTCTTT.

CDR3 protein: CASSSKREGYEQYF. CDR3 sequence (DNA): TGTGCCAGCAGTTCAAAGCGGGAGGGCTACGAGCAGTACTTC. V and J are TRBV27 and TRBJ2-7; 10 positions match TRBD2. The CDR3 consists of 14 residues. Germline V gene lookup returns CDR1 MNHEY and CDR2 SMNVEV (reference sequence). Losses at the gene ends were 4 bases for V and 3 bases for J; bases not matched to a gene: 3.

V usage is TRBV6-4 and J usage is TRBJ2-1; 9 bases agree with TRBD2. The CDR3 has 15 amino acids. The V and J ends lost 0 bases and 9 bases, in that order; junction bases with no gene match: 6. Germline CDR1 and CDR2: MRHNA and SNTAGT. The CDR3 DNA follows: TGTGCCAGCAGTGACTCTAGCGGGAGTCGGAGTGAGCAGTTCTTC. Translated, it gives CASSDSSGSRSEQFF.

This chain uses TRBV4-3 with TRBJ2-5, with D maybe TRBD2 (6 bases). The V and J ends lost 4 bases and 10 bases respectively, with 28 bases between them. From germline, CDR1 is LGHNA and CDR2 YSLEER. The CDR3 has 17 amino acids. In DNA form, the CDR3 reads TGCGCCAGCAGCCCTTCCCCGGGGCTGGACTACCATAGAAACCAGTACTTC. Its translation: CASSPSPGLDYHRNQYF.

The V gene is TRBV18, the J gene TRBJ1-4, with TRBD1 matching over 10 bases. V lost 3 bases to trimming and J lost 8 bases; unmatched junction nucleotides: 9. The V gene's germline CDR1 is KGHSH and CDR2 LQKENI. The CDR3 runs 16 residues. CDR3 loop: CASSPLWTGGNEKLFF. The CDR3 DNA sequence: TGTGCCAGCTCACCGCTGTGGACAGGGGGAAACGAAAAACTGTTTTTT.

This chain links TRBV7-2 with TRBJ1-2, with TRBD1 matching 10 bases. Per the germline V gene, CDR1 is SGHTA and CDR2 is FQGNSA. V lost 5 bases and J lost 4; bases outside the gene matches: 4. This CDR3 is 14 amino acids long. This CDR3 is CASSETGGAYGYTF. The CDR3 DNA reads as TGTGCCAGCAGCGAGACAGGGGGCGCCTATGGCTACACCTTC.

The CDR3 nucleotides read TGTGCCAGCAGCTTGGGACAGGGAGTAACCGGGGAGCTGTTTTTT. This codes for CASSLGQGVTGELFF. The chain couples TRBV5-4 to TRBJ2-2, with TRBD1 matching over 7 bases. The CDR3 consists of 15 residues. The germline V gene encodes CDR1 SGHNT and CDR2 YYREEE (reference sequence). V lost 0 bases, J lost 5 bases, and 4 bases stayed unmatched. Drawing the rest from reference TRBV5-4 and TRBJ2-2, the complete variable domain is ETGVTQSPTHLIKTRGQQVTLRCSSQSGHNTVSWYQQALGQGPQFIFQYYREEENGRGNFPPRFSGLQFPNYSSELNVNALELDDSALYLCASSLGQGVTGELFFGEGSRLTVL.

The rearrangement uses TRBV27 and TRBJ2-2; D not certain. The CDR3 is 13 amino acids. Germline values: CDR1 MNHEY, CDR2 SMNVEV (reference sequence). V was cut by 3 bases and J by 4 bases, with 6 bases left in between. This chain's CDR3 is CASSFEVTGELFF. The CDR3 DNA reads as TGTGCCAGCAGTTTTGAGGTCACCGGGGAGCTGTTTTTT.

The gene calls are TRBV7-2 and TRBJ1-1, with 7 bases that match TRBD1. J was trimmed by 4 bases and V by 7 bases; bases with no gene match: 9. Germline lookup yields CDR1 SGHTA and CDR2 FQGNSA. The CDR3 contains 14 residues. In nucleotides, the CDR3 is TGTGCCAGCACCCCGGGAGGGGGCGGCACTGAAGCTTTCTTT. Amino acids: CASTPGGGGTEAFF.

The genes are TRBV5-6 and TRBJ1-2; 9 bases fit TRBD1. The germline V gene has CDR1 SGHDT and CDR2 YYEEEE. V shed 5 bases, J shed 8 bases, and the junction held 10 bases outside the gene matches. This CDR3 region has 14 residues. In DNA form, the CDR3 reads TGTGCCAGCAGTCCGGGACAGGGTAGATCAGGCTACACCTTC. It is translated as CASSPGQGRSGYTF.

The table lists this clone with a count of one. The chain carries TRBV5-1 and TRBJ2-5; D is perhaps TRBD1 (5 bases). The CDR3 consists of 13 residues. Germline-derived CDR1 and CDR2 are SGHRS and YFSETQ. Trimming pared 4 bases from V and 4 bases from J, leaving 11 bases between. CDR3 sequence: CASSPQEGETQYF. The CDR3 DNA follows: TGCGCCAGCAGCCCACAGGAAGGAGAGACCCAGTACTTC.

J is TRBJ1-2 and V is TRBV6-1; D remains ambiguous. The V end was cut by 0 bases, the J end by 3 bases, with 11 bases between. Germline V gene sequence: CDR1 MNHNS, CDR2 SASEGT. The CDR3 sequence is 15 residues long. The CDR3 coding sequence is TGTGCCAGCAGTGAAGCGCCTGGAGCCTACTATGGCTACACCTTC. Protein: CASSEAPGAYYGYTF.

The chain links TRBV11-2 to TRBJ1-4; TRBD1 matches 10 bases. CDR3 length: 16 residues. The ends lost 8 bases at V and 2 bases at J; junction bases unmatched: 8. Germline CDR1 is SGHAT and CDR2 is FQNNGV. CDR3 amino acids: CASSTGTGATNEKLFF. The CDR3 DNA is TGTGCCAGCTCCACCGGGACAGGGGCGACTAATGAAAAACTGTTTTTT.

This clone was counted between two and nine times. The J gene is TRBJ1-2, the V gene TRBV7-2; 10 bases are shared with TRBD1. Germline trimming cut 5 bases from V and 4 bases from J; bases unmatched to any gene: 10. Germline V CDR1 and CDR2: SGHTA, FQGNSA. This CDR3 contains 16 residues. The CDR3 DNA sequence: TGTGCCAGCAGCCGAGGAGGACAGGGGGTTATCTATGGCTACACCTTC. It specifies CASSRGGQGVIYGYTF.

This clone was seen only a few times. The V gene is TRBV4-3, the J gene TRBJ1-2; 8 bases are shared with TRBD1. Germline CDR1 and CDR2: LGHNA and YSLEER. The CDR3 runs 13 residues. The V and J ends lost 4 bases and 7 bases, in that order; junction bases with no gene match: 5. The CDR3 coding sequence is TGCGCCAGCAGCCCGACAGGGGTTGGTGGCTACACCTTC. Its protein product is CASSPTGVGGYTF.

The chain couples TRBV5-4 to TRBJ2-1, with 16 bases fitting TRBD2. The CDR3 extends over 18 amino acids. V shed 4 bases, J shed 7 bases, and the junction held 11 bases outside the gene matches. The germline CDR1 and CDR2 sequences are SGHNT and YYREEE (reference sequence). CDR3 in amino acids: CASSRGLAGGRSTNEQFF. The CDR3 DNA reads as TGTGCCAGCAGCCGGGGACTAGCGGGGGGGCGAAGTACGAATGAGCAGTTCTTC. The full variable domain, rest sourced from reference TRBV5-4 and TRBJ2-1, is ETGVTQSPTHLIKTRGQQVTLRCSSQSGHNTVSWYQQALGQGPQFIFQYYREEENGRGNFPPRFSGLQFPNYSSELNVNALELDDSALYLCASSRGLAGGRSTNEQFFGPGTRLTVL.

DNA of the CDR3: TGTGCCTGGAGTGTACGAGACGTTGACATTCCATACATGCCCCAGCATTTT. Its translation is CAWSVRDVDIPYMPQHF. The V gene is TRBV30, the J gene TRBJ1-5; D call uncertain. The CDR3 totals 17 residues. Germline V gene sequence: CDR1 GTSNPN, CDR2 SVGIG (reference sequence). V dropped 0 bases and J dropped 9 bases, with 24 bases sitting between them.

This CDR3 reads CASSSTGPGGELFF. The CDR3 DNA follows: TGTGCCAGCAGCTCTACAGGGCCCGGGGGGGAGCTGTTTTTT. The chain carries TRBV7-9 and TRBJ2-2; maybe TRBD1 (6 bases). The ends were cut back, 4 bases at V and 8 bases at J, with 14 bases in the middle. CDR3 length equals 14 residues. Germline V lookup: CDR1 SEHNR, CDR2 FQNEAQ (reference sequence).